This TCR beta chain was documented in a study of cytomegalovirus exposure and HLA in healthy donors. Across the study: As released early, the data held roughly 85 million unique TCRs from HLA-typed donors. Study-level results: Beyond CMV serostatus, there was no information to go on about immune exposure. Fewer N-insertions (relative to the approximately 670-donor mean) were reportedly seen in an Asian-associated ancestry cluster in a later analysis.

The PCR used 60 Vbeta and 13 Jbeta primers. Authors' processing steps: The authors later counted roughly 79 million unique TCR beta chains, some 11 million of them shared. TCRdb's table, derived via immunoSEQ multiplex PCR, lists solely in-frame clones and lacks some. That table furnishes V, J and clone size, whereas the DNA furnished D and trimming. The sample includes around 92,000 clones, 65% to 75% seen only once; the top ten take around 3%. Details on this clone: No antigen is known for it.

The CDR3 runs to 14 residues. Per germline, CDR1 SQVTM and CDR2 ANQGSEA. Between the trimmed V and J ends, which lost 1 base and 3 bases, there was a span of 12 bases. Sequenced sample: PBMCs. The sequence was obtained from a female donor in good health and CMV-seropositive. The chain uses TRBV29-1 and TRBJ1-2; D is ambiguous. CDR3 residues: CSVEVIGGDYGYTF. The CDR3 DNA reads as TGCAGCGTTGAAGTTATAGGAGGAGACTATGGCTACACCTTC.